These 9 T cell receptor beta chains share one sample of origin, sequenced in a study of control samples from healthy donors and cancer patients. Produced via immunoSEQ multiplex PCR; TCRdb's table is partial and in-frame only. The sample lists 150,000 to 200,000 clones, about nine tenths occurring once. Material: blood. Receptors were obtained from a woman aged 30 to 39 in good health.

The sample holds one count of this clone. CDR3 in DNA: TGTGCCAGCAGTCCACCAAAATATACTAGCGGGAGGGATGAGCAGTTCTTC. It encodes CASSPPKYTSGRDEQFF. The chain couples TRBV28 to TRBJ2-1; 13 positions agree with TRBD2. The CDR3 totals 17 residues. Germline CDR1 is MDHEN and CDR2 is SYDVKM. The V and J ends lost 5 bases and 8 bases, in that order; junction bases with no gene match: 12.

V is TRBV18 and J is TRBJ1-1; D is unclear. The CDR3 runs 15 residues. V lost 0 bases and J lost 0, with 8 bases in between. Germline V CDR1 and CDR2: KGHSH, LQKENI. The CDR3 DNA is TGTGCCAGCTCACCACCGGGAGTTATGAACACTGAAGCTTTCTTT. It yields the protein CASSPPGVMNTEAFF.

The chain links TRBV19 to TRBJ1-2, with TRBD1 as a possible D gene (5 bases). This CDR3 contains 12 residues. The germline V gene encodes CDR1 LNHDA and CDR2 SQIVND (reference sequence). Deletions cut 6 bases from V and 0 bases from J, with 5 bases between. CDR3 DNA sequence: TGTGCCAGTAGACAGGCTAACTATGGCTACACCTTC. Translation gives CASRQANYGYTF.

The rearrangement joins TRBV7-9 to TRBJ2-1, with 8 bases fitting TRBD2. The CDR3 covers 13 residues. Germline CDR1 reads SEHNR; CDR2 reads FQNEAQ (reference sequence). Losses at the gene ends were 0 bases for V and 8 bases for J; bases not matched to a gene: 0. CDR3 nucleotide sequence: TGTGCCAGCAGCTTAGCGCGGGGGGATGAGCAGTTCTTC. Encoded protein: CASSLARGDEQFF.

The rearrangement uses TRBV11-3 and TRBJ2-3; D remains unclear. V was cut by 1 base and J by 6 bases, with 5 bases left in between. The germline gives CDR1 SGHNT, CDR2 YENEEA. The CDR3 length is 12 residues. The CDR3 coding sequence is TGTGCCAGCAGCTTAGTGGGGGATACGCAGTATTTT. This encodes CASSLVGDTQYF.

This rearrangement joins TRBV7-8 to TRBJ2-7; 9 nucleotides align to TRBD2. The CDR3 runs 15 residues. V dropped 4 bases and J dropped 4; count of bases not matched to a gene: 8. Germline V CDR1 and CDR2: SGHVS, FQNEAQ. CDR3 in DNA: TGTGCCAGCAGCTCCTCCGGGACTAGCAGTTACGAGCAGTACTTC. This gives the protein CASSSSGTSSYEQYF.

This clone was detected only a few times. Here the CDR3 reads CASSLIPTGELFF. The DNA for the CDR3 is TGTGCCAGCAGTTTAATCCCCACCGGGGAGCTGTTTTTT. The chain links TRBV28 to TRBJ2-2; no clear D gene. The CDR3 has 13 residues. Germline V CDR1 and CDR2: MDHEN, SYDVKM. V was cut by 2 bases and J by 4 bases, with 5 bases left in between.

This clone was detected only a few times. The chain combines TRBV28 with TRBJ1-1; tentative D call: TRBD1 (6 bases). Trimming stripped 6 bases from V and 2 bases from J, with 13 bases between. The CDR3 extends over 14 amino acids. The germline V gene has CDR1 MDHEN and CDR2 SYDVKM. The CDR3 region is CASRWGGFNTEAFF. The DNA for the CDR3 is TGTGCCAGCAGGTGGGGGGGCTTTAACACTGAAGCTTTCTTT.

The CDR3 DNA sequence: TGTGCCAGCAGCCACCAAAATAATTCACCCCTCCACTTT. This sequence encodes CASSHQNNSPLHF. This chain links TRBV14 with TRBJ1-6; D remains ambiguous. Trimming cost V 3 bases and J 5 bases, with 5 bases left between them. There are 13 residues in the CDR3. Germline V gene data show CDR1 as SGHDN and CDR2 as FVKESK.